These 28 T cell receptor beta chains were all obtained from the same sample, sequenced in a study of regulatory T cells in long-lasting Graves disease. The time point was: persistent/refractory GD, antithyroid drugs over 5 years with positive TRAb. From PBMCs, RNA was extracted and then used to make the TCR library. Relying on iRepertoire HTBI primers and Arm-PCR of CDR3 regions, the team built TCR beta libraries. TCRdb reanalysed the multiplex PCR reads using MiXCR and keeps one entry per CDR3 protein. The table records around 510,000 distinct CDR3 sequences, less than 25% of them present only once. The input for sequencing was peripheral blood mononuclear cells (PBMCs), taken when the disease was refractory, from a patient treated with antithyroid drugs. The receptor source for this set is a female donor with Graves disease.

The CDR3, as DNA: TGTGCCAGCAGCTTAACGGGACTAGCGGTATACGAGCAGTACTTC. Translated: CASSLTGLAVYEQYF. The J gene is TRBJ2-7, the V gene TRBV7-2, with 11 bases fitting TRBD2. V lost 2 bases, J lost 4 bases, and 4 bases stayed unmatched. Per the germline V gene, CDR1 is SGHTA and CDR2 is FQGNSA. This CDR3 spans 15 amino acids.

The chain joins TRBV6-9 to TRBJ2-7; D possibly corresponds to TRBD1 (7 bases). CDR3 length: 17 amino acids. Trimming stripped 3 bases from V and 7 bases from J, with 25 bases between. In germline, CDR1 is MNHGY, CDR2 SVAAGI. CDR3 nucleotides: TGTGCCAGCAGTTACAGAGACAGGGACTTATACGAGGGGGAGCAGTACTTC. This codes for CASSYRDRDLYEGEQYF.

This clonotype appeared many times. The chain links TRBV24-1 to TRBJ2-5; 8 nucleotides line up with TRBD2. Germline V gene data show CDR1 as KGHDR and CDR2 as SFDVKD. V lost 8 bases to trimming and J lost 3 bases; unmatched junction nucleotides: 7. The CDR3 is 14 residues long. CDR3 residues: CATMRGRGEETQYF. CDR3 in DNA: TGTGCCACCATGAGAGGGCGGGGGGAAGAGACCCAGTACTTC.

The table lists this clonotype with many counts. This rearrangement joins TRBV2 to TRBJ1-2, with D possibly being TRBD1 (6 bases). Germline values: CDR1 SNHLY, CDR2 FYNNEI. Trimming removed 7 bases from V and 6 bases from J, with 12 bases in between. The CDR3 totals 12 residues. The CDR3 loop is CASTVGGHGYTF. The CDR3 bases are TGTGCCAGCACGGTAGGGGGACATGGCTACACCTTC.

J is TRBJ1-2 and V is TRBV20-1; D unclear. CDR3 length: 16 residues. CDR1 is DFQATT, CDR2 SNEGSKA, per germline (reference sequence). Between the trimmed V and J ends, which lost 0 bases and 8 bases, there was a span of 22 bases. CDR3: CSARDYWGASGKGYTF. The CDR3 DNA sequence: TGCAGTGCTAGAGATTATTGGGGAGCCTCGGGGAAAGGCTACACCTTC.

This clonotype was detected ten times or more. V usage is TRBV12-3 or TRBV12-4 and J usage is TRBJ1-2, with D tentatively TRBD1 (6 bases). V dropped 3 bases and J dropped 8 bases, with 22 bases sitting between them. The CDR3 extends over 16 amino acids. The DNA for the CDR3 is TGTGCCAGCAGTTTTGGGCTGGGGCGCACAGGGAACGGCTACACCTTC. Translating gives CASSFGLGRTGNGYTF.

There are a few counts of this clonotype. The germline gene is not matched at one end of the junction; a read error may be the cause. This CDR3 reads CASSFRGLVETQHF. The CDR3 region has the DNA TGTGCCAGCAGCTTCAGGGGGCTGGTAGAGACCCAGCACTTC. The V and J genes are TRBV7-9 and TRBJ2-5, with TRBD1 matching 8 bases. The CDR3 is made up of 14 amino acids. Germline V CDR1 and CDR2: SEHNR, FQNEAQ (reference sequence). Supplemented by reference TRBV7-9 and TRBJ2-5, the full variable domain reads DTGVSQNPRHKITKRGQNVTFRCDPISEHNRLYWYRQTLGQGPEFLTYFQNEAQLEKSRLLSDRFSAERPKGSFSTLEIQRTEQGDSAMYLCASSFRGLVETQHFGPGTRLLVL.

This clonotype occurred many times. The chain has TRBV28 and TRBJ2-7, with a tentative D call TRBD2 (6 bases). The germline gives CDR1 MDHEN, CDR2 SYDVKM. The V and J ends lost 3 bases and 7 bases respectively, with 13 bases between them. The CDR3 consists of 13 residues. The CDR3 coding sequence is TGTGCCAGCAGTTTTTTCGGAGGGAAAGAGCAGTACTTC. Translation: CASSFFGGKEQYF.

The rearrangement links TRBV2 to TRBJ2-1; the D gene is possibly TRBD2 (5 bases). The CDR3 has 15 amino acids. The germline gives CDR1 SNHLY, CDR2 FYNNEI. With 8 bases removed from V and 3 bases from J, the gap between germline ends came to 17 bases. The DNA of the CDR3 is TGTGCCAGCGGTCCACAGACTAAGGGCTACAATGAGCAGTTCTTC. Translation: CASGPQTKGYNEQFF.

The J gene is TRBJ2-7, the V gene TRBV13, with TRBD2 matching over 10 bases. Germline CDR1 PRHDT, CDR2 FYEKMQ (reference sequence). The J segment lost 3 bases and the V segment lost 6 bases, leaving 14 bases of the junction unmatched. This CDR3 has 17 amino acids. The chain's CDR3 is CASSPGPITSGIYEQYF. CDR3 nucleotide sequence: TGTGCCAGCAGTCCGGGACCTATAACTAGCGGGATCTACGAGCAGTACTTC.

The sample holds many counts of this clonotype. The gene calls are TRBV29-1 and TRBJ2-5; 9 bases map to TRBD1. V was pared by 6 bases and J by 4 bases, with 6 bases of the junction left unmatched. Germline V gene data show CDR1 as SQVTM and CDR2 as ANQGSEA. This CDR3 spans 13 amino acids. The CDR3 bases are TGCAGCGTCTCGGGGACAGGGCTAGAGACCCAGTACTTC. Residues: CSVSGTGLETQYF.

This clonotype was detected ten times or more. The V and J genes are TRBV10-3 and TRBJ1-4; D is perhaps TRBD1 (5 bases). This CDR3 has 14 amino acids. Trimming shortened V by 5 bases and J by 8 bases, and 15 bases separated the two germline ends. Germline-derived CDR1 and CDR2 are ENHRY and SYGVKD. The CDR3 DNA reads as TGTGCCATCAGTCCGGCAGGGACTCGAGAAAAACTGTTTTTT. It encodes CAISPAGTREKLFF.

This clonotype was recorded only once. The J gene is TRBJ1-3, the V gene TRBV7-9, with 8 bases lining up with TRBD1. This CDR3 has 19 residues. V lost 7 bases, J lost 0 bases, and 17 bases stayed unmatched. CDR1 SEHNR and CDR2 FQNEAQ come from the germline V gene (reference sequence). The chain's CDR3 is CASTRSWQGAPDSGNTIYF. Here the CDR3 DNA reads TGTGCCAGCACCCGATCGTGGCAGGGGGCGCCGGACTCTGGAAACACCATATATTTT.

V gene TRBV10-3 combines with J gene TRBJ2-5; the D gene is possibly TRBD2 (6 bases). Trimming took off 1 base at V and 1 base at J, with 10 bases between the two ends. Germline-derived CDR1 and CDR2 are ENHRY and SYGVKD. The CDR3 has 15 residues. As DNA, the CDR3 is TGTGCCATCAGTGAGTACACTAGCAGCCAAGAGACCCAGTACTTC. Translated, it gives CAISEYTSSQETQYF.

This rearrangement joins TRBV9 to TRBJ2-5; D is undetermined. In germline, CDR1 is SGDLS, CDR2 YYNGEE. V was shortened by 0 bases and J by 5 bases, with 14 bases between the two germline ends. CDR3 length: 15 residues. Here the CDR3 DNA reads TGTGCCAGCAGCGTAGGAGTAGATTTGACTGAGACCCAGTACTTC. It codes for CASSVGVDLTETQYF.

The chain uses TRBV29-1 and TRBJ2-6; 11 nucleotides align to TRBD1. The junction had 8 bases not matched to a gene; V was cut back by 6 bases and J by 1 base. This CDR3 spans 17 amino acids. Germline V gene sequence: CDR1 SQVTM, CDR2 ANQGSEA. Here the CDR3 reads CSVSGQGAISGANVLTF. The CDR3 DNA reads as TGCAGCGTCTCTGGACAGGGGGCAATTTCTGGGGCCAACGTCCTGACTTTC.

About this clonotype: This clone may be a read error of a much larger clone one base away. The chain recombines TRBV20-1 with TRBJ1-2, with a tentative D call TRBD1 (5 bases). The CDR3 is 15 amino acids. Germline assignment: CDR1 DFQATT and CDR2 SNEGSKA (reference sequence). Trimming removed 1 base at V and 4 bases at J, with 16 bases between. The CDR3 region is CSARALPGTGYGYTF. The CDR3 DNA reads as TGCAGTGCTAGAGCCCTACCCGGGACGGGCTATGGCTACACCTTC.

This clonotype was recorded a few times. CDR3 sequence: CASSDTTGQGSEAFF. The CDR3 DNA is TGTGCCAGCAGTGATACAACGGGACAGGGCTCTGAAGCTTTCTTT. V and J are TRBV25-1 and TRBJ1-1, with 9 bases aligning to TRBD1. The CDR3 covers 15 residues. The germline gives CDR1 MGHDK, CDR2 SYGVNS. Trimming took 3 bases from V and 6 from J; bases not matched to a gene: 8.

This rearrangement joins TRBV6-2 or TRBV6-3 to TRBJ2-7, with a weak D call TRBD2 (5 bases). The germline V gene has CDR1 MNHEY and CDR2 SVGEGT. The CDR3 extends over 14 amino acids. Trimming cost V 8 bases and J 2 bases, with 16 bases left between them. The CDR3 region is CASGLSAPAYEQYF. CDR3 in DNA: TGTGCCAGCGGGCTTAGCGCCCCCGCCTACGAGCAGTACTTC.

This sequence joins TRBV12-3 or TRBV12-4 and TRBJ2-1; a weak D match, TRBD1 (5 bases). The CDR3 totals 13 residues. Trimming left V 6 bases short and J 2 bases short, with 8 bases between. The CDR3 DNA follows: TGTGCCAGCAGGGACAACGCCTACAATGAGCAGTTCTTC. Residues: CASRDNAYNEQFF.

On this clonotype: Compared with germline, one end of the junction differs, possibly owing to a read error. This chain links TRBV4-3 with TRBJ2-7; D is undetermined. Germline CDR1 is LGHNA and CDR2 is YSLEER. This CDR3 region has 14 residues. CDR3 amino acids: CASSQSRVSYKQYF. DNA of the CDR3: TGCGCCAGCAGCCAATCCCGGGTCTCCTACAAGCAGTACTTC.

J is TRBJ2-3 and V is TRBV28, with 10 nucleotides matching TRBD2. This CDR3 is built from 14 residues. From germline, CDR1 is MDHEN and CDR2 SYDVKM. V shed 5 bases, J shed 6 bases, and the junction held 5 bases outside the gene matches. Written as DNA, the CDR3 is TGTGCCAGCAGTCCGACGGGACTAGCGGATACGCAGTATTTT. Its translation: CASSPTGLADTQYF.

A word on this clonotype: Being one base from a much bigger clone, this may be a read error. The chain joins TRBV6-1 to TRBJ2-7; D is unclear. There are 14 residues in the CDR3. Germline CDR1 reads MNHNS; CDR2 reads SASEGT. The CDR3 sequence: CASSDEAGNYGQYF. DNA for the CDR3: TGTGCCAGCAGTGACGAGGCTGGAAACTACGGGCAGTACTTC.

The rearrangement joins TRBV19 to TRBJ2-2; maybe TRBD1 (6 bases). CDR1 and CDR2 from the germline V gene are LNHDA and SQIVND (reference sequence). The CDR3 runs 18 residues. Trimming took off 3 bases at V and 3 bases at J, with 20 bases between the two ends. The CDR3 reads CASSIGRQGPLDTGELFF. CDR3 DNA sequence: TGTGCCAGTAGTATTGGAAGGCAGGGGCCCCTGGACACCGGGGAGCTGTTTTTT.

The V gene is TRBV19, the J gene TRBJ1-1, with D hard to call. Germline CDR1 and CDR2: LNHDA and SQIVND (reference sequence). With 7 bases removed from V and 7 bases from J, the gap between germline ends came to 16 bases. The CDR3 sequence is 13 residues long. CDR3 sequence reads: CASIQSGWGEAFF. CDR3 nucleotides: TGTGCCAGTATACAGTCTGGATGGGGTGAAGCTTTCTTT. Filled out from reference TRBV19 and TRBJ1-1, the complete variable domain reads DGGITQSPKYLFRKEGQNVTLSCEQNLNHDAMYWYRQDPGQGLRLIYYSQIVNDFQKGDIAEGYSVSREKKESFPLTVTSAQKNPTAFYLCASIQSGWGEAFFGQGTRLTVV.

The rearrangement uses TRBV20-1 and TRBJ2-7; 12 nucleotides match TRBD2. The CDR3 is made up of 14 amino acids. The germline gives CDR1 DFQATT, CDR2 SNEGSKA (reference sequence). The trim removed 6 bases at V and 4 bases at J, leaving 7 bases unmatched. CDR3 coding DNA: TGCAGTGCCATGACTAGCGGGAGAATGTACGAGCAGTACTTC. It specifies CSAMTSGRMYEQYF.

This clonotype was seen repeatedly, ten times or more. The CDR3 bases are TGTGCCAGCAGCCACTTCAGGATACGAGTAGGGCTCAATCAGCCCCAGCATTTT. This encodes CASSHFRIRVGLNQPQHF. This chain links TRBV28 with TRBJ1-5, with D hard to call. The CDR3 contains 18 residues. Germline V gives CDR1 MDHEN, CDR2 SYDVKM. V lost 6 bases to trimming and J lost 3 bases, with 24 bases between them.

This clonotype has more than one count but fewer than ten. The CDR3 nucleotides read TGTGCCTGGGCTGCGGGAGGGCGCAATGAGCAGTTCTTC. Translating it yields CAWAAGGRNEQFF. The V gene is TRBV30, the J gene TRBJ2-1; 9 bases fit TRBD2. There are 13 residues in the CDR3. Germline CDR1 is GTSNPN and CDR2 is SVGIG (reference sequence). The trim removed 5 bases at V and 6 bases at J, leaving 5 bases unmatched.